The 9 T cell receptor beta chains below come from one sample, sequenced in a study of blood T cell repertoires in COVID-19. Only in-frame clones appear in the TCRdb table, and some are missing; sequencing was by immunoSEQ multiplex PCR. Among about 39,000 clones listed, over 80% were seen once. Sequences were obtained from peripheral blood. Receptor source: a man aged 50 to 60 with active or convalescent COVID-19.

The V gene is TRBV19, the J gene TRBJ2-1; 7 bases agree with TRBD1. The J segment lost 4 bases and the V segment lost 4 bases, leaving 7 bases of the junction unmatched. The CDR3 has 15 residues. Germline V gene data show CDR1 as LNHDA and CDR2 as SQIVND (reference sequence). CDR3 sequence reads: CASSTFGTVYNEQFF. The CDR3 DNA is TGTGCCAGTAGTACATTCGGGACAGTTTACAATGAGCAGTTCTTC.

This chain links TRBV2 with TRBJ1-6; TRBD1 matches 9 bases. CDR1 is SNHLY and CDR2 is FYNNEI in the germline V gene. There are 13 residues in the CDR3. Trimming cost V 4 bases and J 10 bases; bases outside gene matches: 2. The CDR3 DNA is TGTGCCAGCAGTGCGGACAGGGGCTCACCCCTCCACTTT. Protein product: CASSADRGSPLHF.

This sequence joins TRBV28 and TRBJ2-1; D is perhaps TRBD2 (6 bases). Trimming took 5 bases from V and 9 from J, leaving 8 bases between them. This CDR3 comprises 11 residues. CDR1 and CDR2 from the germline V gene are MDHEN and SYDVKM. DNA of the CDR3: TGTGCCAGCAGTACACTAGCTGAGCAGTTCTTC. As protein: CASSTLAEQFF.

The rearrangement joins TRBV18 to TRBJ2-4; 7 positions match TRBD1. Losses at the gene ends were 3 bases for V and 8 bases for J; bases not matched to a gene: 4. The germline V gene encodes CDR1 KGHSH and CDR2 LQKENI. The CDR3 consists of 13 residues. The CDR3, as DNA: TGTGCCAGCTCACCCGACAGGGCGGACATTCAGTACTTC. Protein: CASSPDRADIQYF.

The rearrangement uses TRBV2 and TRBJ1-5; 7 bases are shared with TRBD1. The V segment lost 4 bases and the J segment 1 base; nucleotides outside the gene matches: 7. Germline V lookup: CDR1 SNHLY, CDR2 FYNNEI. The CDR3 sequence is 16 residues long. The CDR3 protein is CASSGPGGGSNQPQHF. The CDR3 bases are TGTGCCAGCAGTGGGCCAGGGGGTGGGAGCAATCAGCCCCAGCATTTT.

V usage is TRBV5-6 and J usage is TRBJ2-7; TRBD2 agrees at 9 bases. V trimming: 0 bases; J trimming: 6 bases; junction bases outside the gene matches: 7. Germline V gene sequence: CDR1 SGHDT, CDR2 YYEEEE. The CDR3 is 15 amino acids. In DNA form, the CDR3 reads TGTGCCAGCAGCTTGGCGGCGGGAGGGCCCTTCGAGCAGTACTTC. It is translated as CASSLAAGGPFEQYF.

V is TRBV19 and J is TRBJ2-3; 10 bases match TRBD2. The J segment lost 4 bases and the V segment lost 10 bases, leaving 11 bases of the junction unmatched. The germline gives CDR1 LNHDA, CDR2 SQIVND (reference sequence). The CDR3 extends over 15 amino acids. The CDR3 loop is CATSPSGSVADTQYF. The CDR3 DNA follows: TGTGCCACAAGTCCTAGCGGGAGTGTGGCAGATACGCAGTATTTT.

The chain uses TRBV5-1 and TRBJ1-2, with D perhaps TRBD1 (6 bases). The V end lost 4 bases, the J end lost 4 bases, and 20 bases lay between the germline ends. From germline, CDR1 is SGHRS and CDR2 YFSETQ. The CDR3 consists of 16 residues. CDR3 sequence (DNA): TGCGCCAGCAGCGTAACCCAGGGGCGCGTCACCTATGGCTACACCTTC. It codes for CASSVTQGRVTYGYTF.

The chain links TRBV5-1 to TRBJ1-2, with D possibly being TRBD1 (5 bases). From germline, CDR1 is SGHRS and CDR2 YFSETQ. V was cut by 7 bases and J by 4 bases, with 8 bases left in between. The CDR3 contains 11 residues. CDR3 sequence reads: CASQGAYGYTF. The CDR3 nucleotides are TGCGCCAGCCAAGGGGCCTATGGCTACACCTTC. The full variable domain, with the rest looked up from reference TRBV5-1 and TRBJ1-2, is KAGVTQTPRYLIKTRGQQVTLSCSPISGHRSVSWYQQTPGQGLQFLFEYFSETQRNKGNFPGRFSGRQFSNSRSEMNVSTLELGDSALYLCASQGAYGYTFGSGTRLTVV.